One sample yielded the 11 T cell receptor beta chains listed below, sequenced in a study of cytomegalovirus exposure and HLA in healthy donors. Researchers ran the PCR with 60 Vbeta and 13 Jbeta primers. The data were produced by immunoSEQ multiplex PCR, yet TCRdb's version contains in-frame clones alone and is incomplete. The sample lists under 200,000 clones, about 80% occurring once. The source material was PBMCs. These receptors originate from a woman under 30 in good health and CMV-seropositive.

The chain links TRBV13 to TRBJ2-2; D ambiguous. Trimming removed 5 bases from V and 4 bases from J, with 8 bases in between. Germline loops: CDR1 PRHDT, CDR2 FYEKMQ (reference sequence). The CDR3 extends over 13 amino acids. CDR3: CASSPSGTGELFF. The CDR3 DNA follows: TGTGCCAGCAGCCCATCAGGCACCGGGGAGCTGTTTTTT.

This clone was seen just once. This chain uses TRBV13 with TRBJ1-2; 7 bases fit TRBD1. Germline V gives CDR1 PRHDT, CDR2 FYEKMQ (reference sequence). This CDR3 spans 15 amino acids. The V and J ends lost 4 bases and 5 bases, in that order; junction bases with no gene match: 10. The CDR3 DNA reads TGTGCCAGCAGCTCAACCGGGACAGCCGCTTATGGCTACACCTTC. This codes for CASSSTGTAAYGYTF.

The count of this clone is one. The gene calls are TRBV19 and TRBJ1-5, with D uncertain. The CDR3 contains 15 residues. Trimming pared 6 bases from V and 0 bases from J, leaving 12 bases between. Germline CDR1 is LNHDA and CDR2 is SQIVND (reference sequence). The CDR3 protein is CASRTVSHSNQPQHF. CDR3 DNA sequence: TGTGCCAGTAGAACGGTATCCCATAGCAATCAGCCCCAGCATTTT.

The rearrangement joins TRBV14 to TRBJ1-4, with 7 positions matching TRBD1. V gave up 4 bases and J gave up 6 bases; unmatched junction bases: 8. CDR3 size: 15 residues. Germline V lookup: CDR1 SGHDN, CDR2 FVKESK. CDR3 sequence: CASSRQGSGDEKLFF. The CDR3 DNA sequence: TGTGCCAGCAGCCGACAGGGAAGTGGGGATGAAAAACTGTTTTTT.

This clone was detected only a few times. The genes are TRBV2 and TRBJ2-7, with D possibly being TRBD2 (5 bases). Trimming removed 5 bases at V and 4 bases at J, with 9 bases between. Per germline, CDR1 SNHLY and CDR2 FYNNEI. The CDR3 has 12 residues. CDR3 sequence: CASSLEGYEQYF. The CDR3 nucleotides are TGTGCCAGCAGTCTCGAGGGATACGAGCAGTACTTC.

This chain connects TRBV2 to TRBJ2-7; the match to TRBD2 covers 9 bases. Germline V CDR1 and CDR2: SNHLY, FYNNEI. V lost 8 bases to trimming and J lost 6 bases; unmatched junction nucleotides: 17. The CDR3 spans 16 residues. CDR3 DNA sequence: TGTGCCAGCGGGTCTGGCGGGGGGGTTGGGGGCTCCGAGCAGTACGTC. Translated, it gives CASGSGGGVGGSEQYV.

This chain connects TRBV5-5 to TRBJ1-1; D is unclear. V lost 5 bases to trimming and J lost 4 bases, with 9 bases between them. CDR1 and CDR2 from the germline V gene are SGHKS and YYEKEE (reference sequence). This CDR3 contains 12 residues. CDR3 sequence: CASSFLSTEAFF. CDR3 nucleotides: TGTGCCAGCAGTTTTTTGAGCACTGAAGCTTTCTTT.

The chain recombines TRBV4-1 with TRBJ1-2; D remains ambiguous. Germline V gives CDR1 MGHRA, CDR2 YSYEKL. This CDR3 region has 14 residues. V dropped 5 bases and J dropped 2 bases, with 12 bases sitting between them. CDR3 nucleotide sequence: TGCGCCAGCAGCGGTGCAGGAACCAACTATGGCTACACCTTC. Its protein product is CASSGAGTNYGYTF.

CDR3 sequence reads: CASSLSESIGVHNTEAFF. As DNA, the CDR3 is TGTGCCAGCAGCCTGTCCGAATCAATAGGGGTCCATAACACTGAAGCTTTCTTT. The chain recombines TRBV4-2 with TRBJ1-1; maybe TRBD1 (5 bases). The germline CDR1 and CDR2 sequences are LGHNA and YNFKEQ. CDR3 length: 18 residues. V dropped 4 bases and J dropped 2 bases, with 23 bases sitting between them.

This clone was observed once. This chain joins TRBV11-2 and TRBJ1-4; D not certain. V was cut by 2 bases and J by 3 bases, with 10 bases left in between. From germline, CDR1 is SGHAT and CDR2 FQNNGV. The CDR3 runs 15 residues. This CDR3 is CASSLSLAPNEKLFF. The CDR3 region has the DNA TGTGCCAGCAGCTTATCTCTAGCTCCTAATGAAAAACTGTTTTTT.

This chain joins TRBV2 and TRBJ2-3, with a possible D match to TRBD1 (5 bases). V was pared by 7 bases and J by 4 bases, with 12 bases between. This CDR3 is 13 amino acids long. Germline loops: CDR1 SNHLY, CDR2 FYNNEI. CDR3 protein: CASIRVVADTQYF. CDR3 bases: TGTGCCAGCATCAGGGTGGTCGCAGATACGCAGTATTTT.